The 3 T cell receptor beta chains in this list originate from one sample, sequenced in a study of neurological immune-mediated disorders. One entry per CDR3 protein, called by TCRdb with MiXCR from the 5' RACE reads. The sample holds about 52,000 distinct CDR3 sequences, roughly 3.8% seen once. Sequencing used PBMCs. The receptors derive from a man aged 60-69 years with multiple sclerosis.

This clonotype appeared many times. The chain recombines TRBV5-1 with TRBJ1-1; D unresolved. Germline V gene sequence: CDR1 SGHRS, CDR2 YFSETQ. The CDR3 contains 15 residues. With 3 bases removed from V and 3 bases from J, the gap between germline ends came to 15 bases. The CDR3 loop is CASSSGKRVHTEAFF. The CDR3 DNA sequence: TGCGCCAGCAGCTCCGGGAAGAGGGTACACACTGAAGCTTTCTTT.

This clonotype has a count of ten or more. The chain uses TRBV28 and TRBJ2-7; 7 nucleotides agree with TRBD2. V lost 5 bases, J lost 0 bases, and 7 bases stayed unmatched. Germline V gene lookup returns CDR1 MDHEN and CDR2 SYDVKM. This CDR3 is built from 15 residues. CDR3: CASSPPGGDSYEQYF. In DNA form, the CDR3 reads TGTGCCAGCAGTCCACCGGGAGGCGACTCCTACGAGCAGTACTTC.

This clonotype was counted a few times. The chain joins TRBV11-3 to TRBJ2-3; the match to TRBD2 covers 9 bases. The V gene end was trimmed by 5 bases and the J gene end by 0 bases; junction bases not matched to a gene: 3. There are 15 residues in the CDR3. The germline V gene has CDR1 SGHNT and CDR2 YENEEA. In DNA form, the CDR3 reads TGTGCCAGCAGCGAAACTAGCGGGAGCACAGATACGCAGTATTTT. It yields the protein CASSETSGSTDTQYF.